The 13 T cell receptor beta chains below all came from one sample that was sequenced in a study of blood T cell repertoires in COVID-19. Generated by immunoSEQ multiplex PCR, the TCRdb table keeps only in-frame clones and is missing some. The sample holds about 310,000 clones; around 90% are singletons and the top ten take under 1.1%. The sample was peripheral blood. The receptors were sampled from a woman aged 40 to 55 with COVID-19, enrolled during active disease.

The rearrangement joins TRBV7-2 to TRBJ2-1, with D possibly TRBD1 on 6 matching bases. Per the germline V gene, CDR1 is SGHTA and CDR2 is FQGNSA. CDR3 size: 16 residues. The germline V and J ends were trimmed by 0 bases and 8 bases, with 17 bases remaining between them. CDR3 nucleotides: TGTGCCAGCAGCTTAGCGCCCAGACAGGTCAGTCATGAGCAGTTCTTC. This sequence encodes CASSLAPRQVSHEQFF.

The rearrangement joins TRBV3-1 (or the pseudogene TRBV3-2) to TRBJ1-3; 9 bases agree with TRBD1. V lost 1 base to trimming and J lost 8 bases; unmatched junction nucleotides: 6. Germline CDR1 reads LGHDT; CDR2 reads YNNKEL (reference sequence). The CDR3 contains 15 residues. In nucleotides, the CDR3 is TGTGCCAGCAGCCAAGTCACAGGGGGCGCGTACACCATATATTTT. Amino acids: CASSQVTGGAYTIYF.

The chain combines TRBV5-1 with TRBJ2-3; D perhaps matches TRBD1 (6 bases). CDR3 length: 14 residues. Trimming stripped 7 bases from V and 0 bases from J, with 12 bases between. The germline gives CDR1 SGHRS, CDR2 YFSETQ. The CDR3 DNA reads TGCGCCAGCCAACAGGGCCCTAGCACAGATACGCAGTATTTT. Translation: CASQQGPSTDTQYF.

The gene calls are TRBV10-3 and TRBJ2-7; 14 nucleotides match TRBD2. Germline V gene lookup returns CDR1 ENHRY and CDR2 SYGVKD. V was pared by 5 bases and J by 6 bases, with 18 bases of the junction left unmatched. The CDR3 loop spans 19 amino acids. CDR3 coding DNA: TGTGCCATCAGTTCCCACCGAAGACTAGCGGGGGGGCCTTGGGGCGAGCAGTACTTC. Translation: CAISSHRRLAGGPWGEQYF.

V and J are TRBV7-9 and TRBJ2-5; tentative D call: TRBD1 (6 bases). Between the trimmed V and J ends, which lost 4 bases and 2 bases, there was a span of 17 bases. The CDR3 has 16 amino acids. Germline lookup yields CDR1 SEHNR and CDR2 FQNEAQ (reference sequence). CDR3 sequence: CASSSGQIVAQETQYF. The CDR3 DNA reads as TGTGCCAGCAGCTCCGGACAGATAGTGGCACAAGAGACCCAGTACTTC.

This clone was counted between two and nine times. The chain links TRBV28 to TRBJ1-4; 7 bases agree with TRBD1. V shed 6 bases and J 5 bases; nucleotides not matched to a gene: 6. The CDR3 runs to 14 residues. Germline assignment: CDR1 MDHEN and CDR2 SYDVKM. The CDR3: CASRAGTVNEKLFF. The CDR3 nucleotides are TGTGCCAGCAGGGCCGGGACAGTGAATGAAAAACTGTTTTTT.

This chain joins TRBV20-1 and TRBJ1-2; a possible D gene is TRBD1 (5 bases). Trimming pared 2 bases from V and 6 bases from J, leaving 7 bases between. The CDR3 extends over 11 amino acids. Germline CDR1 reads DFQATT; CDR2 reads SNEGSKA (reference sequence). CDR3 residues: CSARLRDGYTF. As DNA, the CDR3 is TGCAGTGCTAGACTCAGGGATGGCTACACCTTC.

The chain combines TRBV27 with TRBJ2-7, with D possibly TRBD2 on 5 matching bases. The V gene lost 3 bases and the J gene lost 3 bases, with 9 bases spanning the gap. The CDR3 sequence is 13 residues long. Germline V lookup: CDR1 MNHEY, CDR2 SMNVEV (reference sequence). The CDR3 DNA follows: TGTGCCAGCAGTTTTTCGACTATCTACGAGCAGTACTTC. This translates into CASSFSTIYEQYF.

The chain recombines TRBV28 with TRBJ1-2; D unresolved. Germline V lookup: CDR1 MDHEN, CDR2 SYDVKM. The CDR3 contains 14 residues. Trimming stripped 6 bases from V and 0 bases from J, with 11 bases between. CDR3: CASRYGTSNYGYTF. The DNA of the CDR3 is TGTGCCAGCAGGTATGGCACATCTAACTATGGCTACACCTTC.

In DNA, the CDR3 is TGTGCCAGCAGCTTGGACACAGGGTTAAATGAAAAACTGTTTTTT. Protein product: CASSLDTGLNEKLFF. The chain is built from TRBV5-6 and TRBJ1-4; perhaps TRBD1 as D (6 bases). V lost 0 bases and J lost 5, with 11 bases in between. Germline lookup yields CDR1 SGHDT and CDR2 YYEEEE. The CDR3 contains 15 residues.

This chain connects TRBV5-4 to TRBJ2-1, with D tentatively TRBD1 (6 bases). Trimming removed 4 bases at V and 9 bases at J, with 11 bases between. This CDR3 contains 12 residues. The germline CDR1 and CDR2 sequences are SGHNT and YYREEE (reference sequence). The CDR3 spells CASSVTGFEQFF. The CDR3 nucleotides are TGTGCCAGCAGCGTGACAGGTTTTGAGCAGTTCTTC.

This chain joins TRBV2 and TRBJ1-1; D is possibly TRBD1 (5 bases). The germline V gene encodes CDR1 SNHLY and CDR2 FYNNEI. The CDR3 is made up of 13 amino acids. Trimming cost V 8 bases and J 0 bases, with 10 bases left between them. The CDR3 nucleotides are TGTGCCAGCGGTAAACAGGTGAACACTGAAGCTTTCTTT. Amino acid sequence: CASGKQVNTEAFF.

The chain employs TRBV7-2 and TRBJ1-2, with 11 bases aligning to TRBD1. The CDR3 runs to 13 residues. CDR1 and CDR2 from the germline V gene are SGHTA and FQGNSA. The junction had 6 bases not matched to a gene; V was cut back by 7 bases and J by 8 bases. CDR3 amino acids: CASTYGTGGGYTF. In DNA, the CDR3 is TGTGCCAGCACCTACGGGACAGGGGGAGGCTACACCTTC. Full variable domain (outside the CDR3, taken from reference TRBV7-2 and TRBJ1-2): GAGVSQSPSNKVTEKGKDVELRCDPISGHTALYWYRQSLGQGLEFLIYFQGNSAPDKSGLPSDRFSAERTGGSVSTLTIQRTQQEDSAVYLCASTYGTGGGYTFGSGTRLTVV.